Below, 2 T cell receptor beta chains from the same sample are listed, as sequenced in a study of blood T cell repertoires in COVID-19. Repertoires were generated with immunoSEQ multiplex PCR, while TCRdb's copy carries only in-frame clones and drops some. The sample shows 300,000 to 400,000 clones, roughly nine tenths of them seen only once. What was sequenced was PBMCs or T cells enriched from blood (not recorded which). These receptors originate from a man between 60 and 70 years old who had recovered from COVID-19.

V and J are TRBV5-4 and TRBJ2-7; 8 bases map to TRBD1. Trimming removed 4 bases from V and 6 bases from J; junction bases left unmatched: 3. The CDR3 sequence is 12 residues long. Germline CDR1 SGHNT, CDR2 YYREEE (reference sequence). The CDR3 here is CASSPDRVEQYF. The CDR3 DNA follows: TGTGCCAGCAGCCCGGACAGGGTCGAGCAGTACTTC. Full variable domain (rest looked up from reference TRBV5-4 and TRBJ2-7): ETGVTQSPTHLIKTRGQQVTLRCSSQSGHNTVSWYQQALGQGPQFIFQYYREEENGRGNFPPRFSGLQFPNYSSELNVNALELDDSALYLCASSPDRVEQYFGPGTRLTVT.

The chain links TRBV19 to TRBJ2-1, with D possibly TRBD2 on 6 matching bases. This CDR3 region has 12 residues. The germline V and J ends were trimmed by 8 bases and 9 bases, with 14 bases remaining between them. Germline V gene lookup returns CDR1 LNHDA and CDR2 SQIVND (reference sequence). The CDR3 here is CASGTLASEQFF. The CDR3 coding sequence is TGTGCCAGTGGAACTCTAGCGAGTGAGCAGTTCTTC.